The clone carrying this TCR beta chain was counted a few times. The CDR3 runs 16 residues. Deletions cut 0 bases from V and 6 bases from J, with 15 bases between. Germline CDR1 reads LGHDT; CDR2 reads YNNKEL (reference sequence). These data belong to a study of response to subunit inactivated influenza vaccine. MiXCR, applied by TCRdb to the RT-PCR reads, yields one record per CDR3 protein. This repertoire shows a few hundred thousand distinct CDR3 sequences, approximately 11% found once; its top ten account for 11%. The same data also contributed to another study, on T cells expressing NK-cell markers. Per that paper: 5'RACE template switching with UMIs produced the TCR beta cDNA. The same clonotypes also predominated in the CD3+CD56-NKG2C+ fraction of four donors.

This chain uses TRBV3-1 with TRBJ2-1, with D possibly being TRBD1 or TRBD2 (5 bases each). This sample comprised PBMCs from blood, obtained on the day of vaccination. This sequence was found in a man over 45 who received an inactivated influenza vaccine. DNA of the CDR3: TGTGCCAGCAGCCAAGATTGGGACGAGAAGTTCAATGAGCAGTTCTTC. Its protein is CASSQDWDEKFNEQFF.